These 3 T cell receptor beta chains were sequenced from one sample in a study of blood T cell repertoires in COVID-19. Sequencing was performed with immunoSEQ multiplex PCR; in TCRdb, only in-frame clones are kept and a portion is missing. The sample includes tens of thousands of clones, around 89% seen only once; the top ten take 11% to 15%. The specimen sequenced was peripheral blood. The receptors derive from a man between 65 and 85 years old with active or convalescent COVID-19.

The chain couples TRBV28 to TRBJ2-3, with 7 bases that match TRBD2. Germline values: CDR1 MDHEN, CDR2 SYDVKM. The CDR3 covers 14 residues. V lost 6 bases to trimming and J lost 0 bases; unmatched junction nucleotides: 3. CDR3 coding DNA: TGTGCCAGCAGCCGTAGCGGGAGCACAGATACGCAGTATTTT. It translates to CASSRSGSTDTQYF.

The V gene is TRBV5-4, the J gene TRBJ2-2; TRBD2 might be the D (5 bases). From germline, CDR1 is SGHNT and CDR2 YYREEE (reference sequence). CDR3 length equals 16 residues. V was shortened by 0 bases and J by 0 bases, with 9 bases between the two germline ends. The CDR3 spells CASSLASSTNTGELFF. The CDR3 coding sequence is TGTGCCAGCAGCTTGGCTAGCTCGACGAACACCGGGGAGCTGTTTTTT. Full variable domain (missing parts from reference TRBV5-4 and TRBJ2-2): ETGVTQSPTHLIKTRGQQVTLRCSSQSGHNTVSWYQQALGQGPQFIFQYYREEENGRGNFPPRFSGLQFPNYSSELNVNALELDDSALYLCASSLASSTNTGELFFGEGSRLTVL.

This clone was recorded a few times. V and J are TRBV18 and TRBJ1-3; TRBD1 is a possible D gene (6 bases). This CDR3 has 14 amino acids. Trimming cost V 4 bases and J 2 bases, with 9 bases left between them. Germline CDR1 KGHSH, CDR2 LQKENI. In DNA form, the CDR3 reads TGTGCCAGCTCACTACAGGGTGCTGGAAACACCATATATTTT. This codes for CASSLQGAGNTIYF.